The 8 T cell receptor beta chains below all came from one sample that was sequenced in a study of tumor-infiltrating lymphocytes in primary liver carcinoma. Extraction of RNA together with DNA used about 17-31 mg of unsorted bulk tissue. The template, roughly 0.45 ug total RNA, yielded TCR beta cDNA made with a constant-region primer. Three rounds of nested multiplex PCR with slightly modified ARM-PCR produced TCR beta libraries. A C-beta reverse primer was combined with TRBV1-TRBV30 forward primers in the first two PCR rounds, and each round had approximately 10 cycles. From the multiplex PCR reads, TCRdb called clonotypes with MiXCR, one entry per CDR3 protein. This sample yields more than 85,000 distinct CDR3 sequences, of which about four fifths are seen a single time; approximately 21% belongs to the top ten. Sequenced sample: liver tumor tissue from sampling region 3. The subset was: tumor region T3, left-lateral pole. All receptors come from a man in his forties with primary liver carcinoma and hepatitis B virus infection.

This clonotype showed up just once. This chain links TRBV6-5 with TRBJ1-1; D remains unclear. The germline V gene has CDR1 MNHEY and CDR2 SVGAGI. CDR3 length equals 13 residues. CDR3 protein: CTNSPSVNTEAFF. The CDR3 DNA is TGTACCAACAGCCCCTCGGTGAACACTGAAGCTTTCTTT.

Turning to this clonotype: An end of the junction does not agree with germline; a read error may underlie this. This chain links TRBV6-6 with TRBJ2-7; 7 nucleotides agree with TRBD2. CDR1 is MNHNY and CDR2 is SVGAGI in the germline V gene (reference sequence). CDR3 length: 14 residues. The CDR3 nucleotides read TGTGGCAGCAGTTATGTATGGGAGGGTTACGAGCAGTACTTC. Encoded protein: CGSSYVWEGYEQYF.

The chain recombines TRBV29-1 with TRBJ1-2; D may be TRBD1 (5 bases). The CDR3 covers 18 residues. V dropped 4 bases and J dropped 0 bases, with 24 bases sitting between them. CDR1 is SQVTM, CDR2 ANQGSEA, per germline. This CDR3 reads CSVGAPTGTQVSNYGYTF. In nucleotides, the CDR3 is TGCAGCGTTGGTGCACCAACAGGAACTCAAGTGTCTAACTATGGCTACACCTTC.

As for this clonotype: A read error may explain this, as a much larger clone is one base away. J is TRBJ2-3 and V is TRBV30; 7 bases fit TRBD2. The CDR3 is 14 amino acids. Germline-derived CDR1 and CDR2 are GTSNPN and SVGIG (reference sequence). The CDR3 DNA is TGTGTCTGGAAAGGTCGCGGGAGACCAGATACGCAGTATTTT. Its translation: CVWKGRGRPDTQYF.

This clonotype was recorded many times. The V and J genes are TRBV5-4 and TRBJ1-2, with D uncertain. This CDR3 has 15 residues. V dropped 0 bases and J dropped 3 bases, with 12 bases sitting between them. CDR1 is SGHNT, CDR2 YYREEE, per germline (reference sequence). In nucleotides, the CDR3 is TGTGCCAGCAGCTTGGCCGCGGGGTCGGACTATGGCTACACCTTC. It encodes CASSLAAGSDYGYTF.

Turning to this clonotype: At one end, the junction sequence differs from germline, possibly due to a read error. The rearrangement joins TRBV29-1 to TRBJ2-7, with a tentative D call TRBD2 (5 bases). Germline-derived CDR1 and CDR2 are SQVTM and ANQGSEA. CDR3 size: 13 residues. In DNA, the CDR3 is TGCAGCGTTAAATCGAGGAGAGGGCGCGAGCAGTACTTT. Translation gives CSVKSRRGREQYF.

The V gene is TRBV29-1, the J gene TRBJ2-2; 10 positions match TRBD2. Germline-derived CDR1 and CDR2 are SQVTM and ANQGSEA. CDR3 length: 15 residues. CDR3 region: CTVGTSAGNTGELFF. As DNA, the CDR3 is TGCACTGTTGGGACTAGCGCGGGGAACACCGGGGAGCTGTTTTTT.

The CDR3, as DNA: TGTGCCTGGAGTGGAGCACGGGGGGGGCGCACAGATACGCAGTATTTT. Amino acids: CAWSGARGGRTDTQYF. V gene TRBV30 combines with J gene TRBJ2-3; TRBD2 matches at 8 bases. CDR3 length equals 16 residues. Germline V gene lookup returns CDR1 GTSNPN and CDR2 SVGIG (reference sequence). V lost 1 base and J lost 1; bases outside the gene matches: 7.